This T cell receptor beta chain was profiled in a study of blood T cell repertoires in COVID-19. About the research overall: Samples of COVID-19 (acute and convalescent) were obtained from the United States, Italy and Spain.

Authors' methods: Cell counts per sample came from amplifying reference gene primers. TCRdb's table, derived via immunoSEQ multiplex PCR, lists solely in-frame clones and lacks some. V, J and clone size were drawn from that table, and D and trimming were deduced from the DNA. Of 270,000 or so clones in the sample, about nine tenths were seen once. Trimming removed 2 bases from V and 5 bases from J; junction bases left unmatched: 8. CDR3 length equals 15 residues. CDR1 is KGHSH, CDR2 LQKENI, per germline. This clonotype originated in a woman in her thirties with active or convalescent COVID-19. This rearrangement joins TRBV18 to TRBJ2-7, with 8 bases matching TRBD1. Sequencing was carried out using peripheral blood. CDR3 region: CASSPSGQGAHEQYF. DNA for the CDR3: TGTGCCAGCTCACCAAGCGGACAGGGTGCCCACGAGCAGTACTTC.